This T cell receptor beta chain was obtained from a study of cytomegalovirus exposure and HLA in healthy donors (dated by TCRdb to the late 2010s). Background on the whole study: According to an earlier analysis of 450 to 650 of the donors, about 179 million T cells yielded 90 million to 130 million unique TCR beta sequences and around 300 Gb of sequence data. An early release that covered about 600 HLA-typed donors contained around 330 gigabases of sequencing data and 75 million to 100 million unique TCR sequences. Of the 300 to 500 genotyped donors, 70% to 90% were placed in the genetic ancestry cluster associated with self-reported Caucasian donors. The study aimed to test whether signatures of past pathogen exposure could be identified by cataloging public T cell receptors. The study profiled the T cell repertoires of hundreds of subjects by immunosequencing and related them to cytomegalovirus serostatus. A separate validation cohort of more than 100 different subjects was used in addition to the 666-subject first cohort. To predict cytomegalovirus infection status, the study brought together high-throughput TCR immunosequencing, statistical association of individual TCRs with disease status, and machine learning. A later analysis re-examined previously published TCR beta repertoires from just over 650 donors and added high-resolution HLA genotyping to investigate patterns of TCR occurrence. Rather than drawing on any new phenotypic data, the later analysis identified candidate immune exposures from TCR beta sequences and the way those sequences occurred across donors. In an earlier analysis of 587 of the donors, high-throughput TCR beta sequencing was used to judge whether each TCR beta V gene segment behaved as functional or pseudogenic. Donor age, sex, ethnicity and CMV serostatus were compiled alongside the repertoire data. Genome-wide SNP genotypes for about three fifths of the 666 donors were used in a later genetic analysis, which treated that subset as a discovery cohort. Every repertoire in the discovery cohort had been generated on one and the same sequencing platform. HLA typing covered class I and class II loci at four-digit resolution. Typing coverage differed by locus: A, B, C, DRB1 and DQB1 were typed in roughly 620-630 donors, DQA1 in 522, DPA1 in approximately 600, and DPB1 in 400 to 480. Roughly five DR-DQ haplotypes were treated as single units for association and clustering because of strong linkage in the cohort. Among under 450 genotyped donors of the cohort, an average of approximately 230,000 unique TCR beta nucleotide sequences were sequenced per donor, about a sixth of them non-productive. The paper's findings and limits, for the study overall: Broadly in line with IMGT annotations, most TCR beta V segments showed up in productive rearrangements about 90% or about 30% of the time in an earlier analysis of approximately 640 of the donors. A further reported finding was that TCR beta sequences accurately predicted the HLA-A and HLA-B alleles for most subjects in the first cohort. The study listed 150 to 200 TCR beta chains as associated with cytomegalovirus. In a later analysis, HLA-associated TCR beta chains were found to be more clonally expanded and to have lower generation probabilities than equally common non-associated chains. A later analysis found that most CMV-associated TCR beta chains appeared HLA-restricted, with HLA associations seemingly driven largely by CMV exposure. A later genetic analysis associated a missense DCLRE1C variant with V-gene and J-gene trimming of TCR beta chains, and an independent cohort replicated the association. About 17 rarely observed V segments, including chromosome 9 orphons, were excluded from the earlier analysis of about 500 of the donors because counts were too low. In both the original and validation cohorts, the classifier was reported to diagnose cytomegalovirus status with high specificity and sensitivity. The sequencing pipeline was judged likely to have produced a cluster of highly shared sequence variants as a technical artifact. Most TCR sequences were seen in very few donors, while some public TCRs were found in many individuals. The cohort was sequenced for TCR beta chains only, and without alpha or paired-chain data the features that could be detected were limited. CMV serostatus was the only immune exposure information available for the cohort. According to a later genetic analysis, donors in an Asian-associated ancestry cluster had fewer N-insertions in productive TCRs than the roughly 700-donor mean. In a later analysis, TCR association rates were found to vary across HLA loci, with the most associated TCRs seen for DRB1 alleles and the fewest for HLA-C alleles. At a false discovery rate of 0.05, a later analysis linked around 17,000 TCR beta sequences to specific HLA alleles. When HLA alleles, especially DR and DQ, strongly co-occurred, TCR associations were difficult to assign to individual alleles. The authors suggested that the approach could potentially be generalized to other disease states and immunological phenotypes. Some IMGT-functional V segments, including TRBV6-2 and TRBV6-3, could not be told apart with the 87-base-pair reads, so those segments were excluded. A later analysis reported that several top co-occurrence clusters appeared linked to parvovirus B19, influenza, CMV and Epstein-Barr virus. HLA typing was unavailable for some donors at each locus, so association tests used only the typed subset. Correlated functional status among segregating V segments might reflect linkage disequilibrium, but an unknown experimental factor could not be ruled out. Three of the identified cytomegalovirus-associated TCR beta chains were confirmed in vitro to be specific for cytomegalovirus antigens. Presence/absence analyses assumed roughly uniform sequencing depth across donors, an assumption that may not hold.

The cohort comprised 666 healthy bone marrow donors. Cohort members were all nominally healthy when sampled, although unrecorded immune exposures were likely present. The donor was CMV seronegative and was included in the group of over 300 seronegative cohort members. A peripheral blood sample was provided by each donor, and peripheral blood mononuclear cells were used for TCR beta sequencing. The Qiagen DNeasy Blood Extraction Kit was used to extract genomic DNA from the blood cell samples. Library creation used the immunoSEQ multiplex PCR assay. For the multiplex PCR, a mixture combining 60 forward primers for TCR Vbeta segments and 13 reverse primers for TCR Jbeta segments was used. The CDR3 region of rearranged TCR beta genes was amplified from genomic DNA by a multiplex PCR assay. The amplified TCR beta libraries were sequenced on the Illumina HiSeq System as 87-base-pair reads. Processing in the source paper ran as follows. Across the 670 or so repertoires, a later analysis counted 80 million or so unique TCR beta chains, 9 million to 14 million of which were shared by at least two donors. A nearest-neighbor algorithm error-corrected the raw reads and collapsed the reads into unique sequences, merging closely related sequences to remove PCR and sequencing errors. V, D and J gene segments were assigned by aligning CDR3 sequences to IMGT reference sequences. For a sequence to be retained, a match of at least six nucleotides was required to both a V gene segment and a J gene segment. A rearrangement counted as productive if the CDR3 had no stop codons and remained in frame with V and J, and every other rearrangement counted as non-productive. Following IMGT convention, CDR3 was defined as the stretch from the second conserved V-encoded cysteine to the conserved J-encoded phenylalanine. The earlier analysis of 587 of the donors excluded sequences that lacked an unambiguous match to a single V gene segment. An earlier analysis of fewer than 750 of the donors classified V segments as functional when productive rearrangements were above 56.7% and as segregating when the standard deviation between donors was above 5%. A statistical classification framework was developed to diagnose cytomegalovirus status using the catalog of TCR beta chain sequences. In a later analysis, V and J genes were assigned by comparing TCR nucleotide sequences against IMGT/GENE-DB human TR gene sequences. Using the TCRdist pipeline, a later analysis assigned CDR3 sequences along with most-parsimonious VDJ recombination scenarios. In a later analysis, every TCR beta chain was defined by the combination of its CDR3 amino acid sequence and its V-gene family, and reads without a unique V-gene family were dropped. As a way to deal with suspected cross-contamination and a sequencing artifact, a later analysis dropped nearly 600 nucleotide sequences that were highly shared and had low generation probability. A later analysis calculated a clonal expansion index for each public chain from normalized within-repertoire ranks of inferred template counts. A later analysis computed generation probabilities with a VDJ recombination model fitted to out-of-frame rearrangements, and checked the results against IGoR. In a later analysis, hypergeometric tests were used to score TCR-TCR, TCR-HLA and TCR-CMV co-occurrence, with a repertoire-size bias correction applied to TCR pairs. In a later analysis, false discovery rates were estimated by permuting HLA or CMV assignments 20 times. In a later analysis, co-occurring TCRs were grouped using DBSCAN, and TCRdist sequence similarity was added for clustering within HLA-allele-positive subsets. For co-occurrence clustering, repertoires with fewer than 30,000 or more than 120,000 public chains were excluded, along with 5 or 6 repertoires with anomalous nucleotide sharing. In TCRdb, the immuneACCESS table is reduced to in-frame sequences with V and J assigned. These tables do not hold every clone; where another copy was compared, an unresolved V gene accounts for under half, and the others remain unexplained. The D gene and trimming were derived from the DNA, and the V and J assignments and clone size from that table. The sample has about 200,000 clones on record, approximately 82% of them singletons. 1.5% to 2% of the sample rests with the top ten.

Sequences SEHNR (CDR1) and FQNEAQ (CDR2) are obtained from the germline V gene (reference sequence). Deletion took 4 bases off V and 1 base off J, with a span of 8 bases between the germline ends. Measured from the cysteine to the phenylalanine, the CDR3 is 15 residues long. This entry keeps only the CDR3 DNA: 45 bases, framed from base 1. Comments on this clone: The antigen it binds to is not known. The sample holds no much larger clone one base away, and base qualities are not on file.

Recombination linked TRBV7-9 to TRBJ2-6, with no D gene named confidently. The sample was PBMCs. This receptor was obtained from a woman aged 18-29 years in good health and CMV-seronegative. The CDR3 region: CASSSHSSGANVLTF. The DNA reads TGTGCCAGCAGCTCCCACAGTTCTGGGGCCAACGTCCTGACTTTC.